This TCR beta chain was obtained from a study of chemoradiotherapy in HPV16-positive cancers. This clone came up a few times. Its specificity is not known. General study results and limits: Non-HPV-specific T cells did not expand in tumors during treatment, whereas candidate HPV-specific clones and E7-related motifs did.

Germline-derived CDR1 and CDR2 are MNHEY and SVGAGI. The CDR3 sequence is 14 residues long. The V end lost 6 bases, the J end lost 4 bases, and 15 bases lay between the germline ends. The assay was immunoSEQ multiplex PCR, and TCRdb's table has in-frame clones only and misses some. This table has some 6,000 clones, about three quarters appearing once. Over chemoradiotherapy, repertoires were sampled more than once. Sampling took place from a patient who underwent chemoradiotherapy. The TCR originated in a human donor with HPV-associated anogenital cancer. The chain employs TRBV6-5 and TRBJ1-2, with D tentatively TRBD1 (6 bases). The CDR3 loop reads CASSRLDRIYGYTF. In DNA form, the CDR3 reads TGTGCCAGCAGCCGCCTTGACAGGATCTATGGCTACACCTTC.